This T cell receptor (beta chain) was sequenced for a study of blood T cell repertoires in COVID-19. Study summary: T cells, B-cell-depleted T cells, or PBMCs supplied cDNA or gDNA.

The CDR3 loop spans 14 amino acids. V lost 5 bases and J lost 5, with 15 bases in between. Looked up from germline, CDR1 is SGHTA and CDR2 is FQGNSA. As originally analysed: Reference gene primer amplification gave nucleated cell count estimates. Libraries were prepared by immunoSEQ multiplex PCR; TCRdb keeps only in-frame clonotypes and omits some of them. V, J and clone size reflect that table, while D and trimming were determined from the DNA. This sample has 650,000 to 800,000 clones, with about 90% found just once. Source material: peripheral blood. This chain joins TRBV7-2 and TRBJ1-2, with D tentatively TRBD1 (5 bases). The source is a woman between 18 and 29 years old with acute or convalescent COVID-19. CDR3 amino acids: CASSPRRVQYGYTF. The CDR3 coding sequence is TGTGCCAGCAGCCCCCGCAGGGTCCAGTATGGCTACACCTTC. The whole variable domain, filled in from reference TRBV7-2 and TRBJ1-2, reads GAGVSQSPSNKVTEKGKDVELRCDPISGHTALYWYRQSLGQGLEFLIYFQGNSAPDKSGLPSDRFSAERTGGSVSTLTIQRTQQEDSAVYLCASSPRRVQYGYTFGSGTRLTVV.